The clone carrying this T cell receptor (beta chain) has at least ten counts. TCRdb itself ran the 5' RACE reads through MiXCR, one entry per CDR3 protein. The sample yields tens of thousands of distinct CDR3 sequences, 9% to 9.5% seen once. The data are from a study of early T cells in non-severe SARS-CoV-2 infection. Germline assignment: CDR1 LNHDA and CDR2 SQIVND (reference sequence). The V and J ends lost 7 bases and 4 bases respectively, with 16 bases between them. The CDR3 covers 14 residues. The gene calls are TRBV19 and TRBJ2-5; tentative D call: TRBD2 (6 bases). Sequencing was done on a sample of whole blood. This receptor was taken from an adult who was a healthcare worker with PCR-confirmed SARS-CoV-2 infection or an uninfected control (not recorded which). Here the CDR3 reads CASTPPGEVETQYF. The CDR3 DNA is TGTGCCAGTACCCCTCCGGGAGAGGTAGAGACCCAGTACTTC.